The present T cell receptor (beta chain) was sequenced within a study of regulatory T cells in long-lasting Graves disease. This clonotype was recorded a few times. The target antigen is unknown. The V gene end was trimmed by 4 bases and the J gene end by 3 bases; junction bases not matched to a gene: 6. The CDR3 has 15 amino acids. CDR1 and CDR2 from the germline V gene are MDHEN and SYDVKM. Sequencing libraries for TCR beta were prepared with iRepertoire HTBI primers and Arm-PCR of CDR3 regions. TCRdb reprocessed the multiplex PCR reads via MiXCR and lists one record per CDR3 protein. The table lists some 370,000 distinct CDR3 sequences, roughly 23% of them singletons. Time point noted: persistent/refractory GD, antithyroid drugs over 5 years with positive TRAb. Isolated PBMC RNA provided the starting material for the TCR library. Overall study findings and caveats: Persistent Graves' cases showed lower TCR diversity than newly diagnosed cases. It was in persistent disease that TRBV28, TRBJ1-2 and TRBJ2-5 were favored.

This TCR was recovered from a middle-aged woman with Graves disease. The chain uses TRBV28 and TRBJ2-7; 10 nucleotides agree with TRBD1. The sequences come from peripheral blood mononuclear cells (PBMCs), collected when the disease was refractory, from a patient treated with antithyroid drugs. Here the CDR3 DNA reads TGTGCCAGCAGTTCTTTTAGGACAGGGGGCTACGAGCAGTACTTC. Amino acid sequence: CASSSFRTGGYEQYF.